This TCR beta chain was profiled in a study of T cells after yellow fever vaccination. General study points: Booster samples showed a return of most primary-vaccination clones (roughly 96% CD4, about 87% CD8).

The CDR3 is 15 residues long. The V gene lost 1 base and the J gene lost 2 bases, with 12 bases spanning the gap. In germline, CDR1 is SGHRS, CDR2 YFSETQ. MiXCR, run by TCRdb on the 5' RACE reads, gives a single entry per CDR3 protein. The sample carries around 310,000 distinct CDR3 sequences, 7.5% to 9% recorded once. A note on this clonotype: Its antigen is unknown.

V and J are TRBV5-1 and TRBJ1-1; D ambiguous. This clonotype was obtained from a man aged 18 to 30 who received the YFV17D yellow fever vaccine. The sequencing used PBMCs, collected on the day of the first yellow fever vaccination. For the CDR3, the DNA is TGCGCCAGCAGCTTGCGCGGGCCCGGTAACACTGAAGCTTTCTTT. Amino acids: CASSLRGPGNTEAFF.